The 7 T cell receptor beta chains presented below share a single source sample, sequenced in a study of CD8+CD57+ T cells in acquired aplastic anemia. It was patients with CD8+CD57+ cell expansion by flow cytometry who were chosen for sequencing. For CDR3 and TCR beta VDJ profiling, genomic DNA was the template used. From the reads, TCRdb called clonotypes with MiXCR, one entry per CDR3 protein. The sample has 150,000 to 200,000 distinct CDR3 sequences; about two thirds are singletons. The sequenced sample consisted of sorted CD4+, CD8+, or CD8+CD57+ T cells (not recorded which) from PBMCs. These receptors were taken from a human donor with aplastic anemia.

Ten or more counts support this clonotype. J is TRBJ2-7 and V is TRBV20-1, with unresolved D. The germline V gene encodes CDR1 DFQATT and CDR2 SNEGSKA (reference sequence). V dropped 3 bases and J dropped 4 bases, with 7 bases sitting between them. This CDR3 comprises 11 residues. CDR3 sequence (DNA): TGCAGTGCTAGGGGCCCATACGAGCAGTACTTC. Encoded protein: CSARGPYEQYF.

This sequence joins TRBV15 and TRBJ2-7, with TRBD1 matching 8 bases. The CDR3 totals 16 residues. The V segment lost 2 bases and the J segment 3 bases; nucleotides outside the gene matches: 9. CDR1 is LNHNV, CDR2 YYDKDF, per germline (reference sequence). Written as DNA, the CDR3 is TGTGCCACCAGCAGACGTGGGACAGGCGGGGACTACGAGCAGTACTTC. Translation: CATSRRGTGGDYEQYF.

The chain recombines TRBV15 with TRBJ2-3; D might be TRBD1 or TRBD2, each matching 5 bases. The CDR3 runs 16 residues. CDR1 LNHNV and CDR2 YYDKDF come from the germline V gene (reference sequence). V gave up 2 bases and J gave up 2 bases, with 14 bases separating them. This CDR3 reads CATSRPGVGPTDTQYF. In DNA form, the CDR3 reads TGTGCCACCAGCAGACCTGGCGTGGGACCCACAGATACGCAGTATTTT. Supplemented by reference TRBV15 and TRBJ2-3, the full variable domain reads DAMVIQNPRYQVTQFGKPVTLSCSQTLNHNVMYWYQQKSSQAPKLLFHYYDKDFNNEADTPDNFQSRRPNTSFCFLDIRSPGLGDTAMYLCATSRPGVGPTDTQYFGPGTRLTVL.

The chain is built from TRBV7-9 and TRBJ2-7; D remains unclear. Trimming removed 6 bases from V and 5 bases from J, with 14 bases in between. The germline gives CDR1 SEHNR, CDR2 FQNEAQ (reference sequence). The CDR3 has 13 amino acids. The CDR3 coding sequence is TGTGCCAGCAGTTTCCTCCGGGTCCACGAGCAGTACTTC. Translating gives CASSFLRVHEQYF.

This clonotype was counted a few times. V and J are TRBV2 and TRBJ1-2; D is ambiguous. Germline CDR1 SNHLY, CDR2 FYNNEI. This CDR3 has 15 residues. Trimming cost V 7 bases and J 3 bases, with 18 bases left between them. For the CDR3, the DNA is TGTGCCAGCATCAACACTAGGGCGGTTGACTATGGCTACACCTTC. This codes for CASINTRAVDYGYTF.

The chain combines TRBV7-3 with TRBJ2-3; TRBD2 agrees at 7 bases. The CDR3 runs to 14 residues. V shed 4 bases, J shed 4 bases, and the junction held 5 bases outside the gene matches. In germline, CDR1 is SGHTA, CDR2 FQGTGA. DNA of the CDR3: TGTGCCAGCAGCTGGGTCGGGGGGTCAGATACGCAGTATTTT. Translated, it gives CASSWVGGSDTQYF.

V and J are TRBV5-6 and TRBJ2-7; D may be TRBD2 (6 bases). Germline V gene data show CDR1 as SGHDT and CDR2 as YYEEEE. This CDR3 has 17 amino acids. V lost 5 bases to trimming and J lost 7 bases, with 28 bases between them. This chain's CDR3 is CASSLSDAGYKTGEQYF. Written as DNA, the CDR3 is TGTGCCAGCAGTTTGAGTGATGCGGGGTACAAAACGGGGGAGCAGTACTTC.